This record concerns one TCR beta chain sequence. The antigen is unknown. These data originate in a study of cytomegalovirus exposure and HLA in healthy donors. Points from the study as a whole: In a later analysis, TCR beta V- and J-gene trimming was associated with a missense DCLRE1C variant.

Among the donors, all were healthy bone marrow donors. The PCR contained 60 Vbeta and 13 Jbeta primers. The data were produced by immunoSEQ multiplex PCR, yet TCRdb's version contains in-frame clones alone and is incomplete. The sample lists approximately 110,000 clones; about 74% were seen once. This CDR3 is 13 amino acids long. Per germline, CDR1 SGHTA and CDR2 FQGNSA. V lost 5 bases, J lost 8 bases, and 15 bases lay in between. The receptor was isolated from a man under 40 in good health and CMV-seropositive. Sequenced input: PBMCs. The chain couples TRBV7-2 to TRBJ1-2; tentative D call: TRBD1 (6 bases). CDR3 nucleotides: TGTGCCAGCAGCCCCCGGGACATCGAAGGCTACACCTTC. Encoded protein: CASSPRDIEGYTF.